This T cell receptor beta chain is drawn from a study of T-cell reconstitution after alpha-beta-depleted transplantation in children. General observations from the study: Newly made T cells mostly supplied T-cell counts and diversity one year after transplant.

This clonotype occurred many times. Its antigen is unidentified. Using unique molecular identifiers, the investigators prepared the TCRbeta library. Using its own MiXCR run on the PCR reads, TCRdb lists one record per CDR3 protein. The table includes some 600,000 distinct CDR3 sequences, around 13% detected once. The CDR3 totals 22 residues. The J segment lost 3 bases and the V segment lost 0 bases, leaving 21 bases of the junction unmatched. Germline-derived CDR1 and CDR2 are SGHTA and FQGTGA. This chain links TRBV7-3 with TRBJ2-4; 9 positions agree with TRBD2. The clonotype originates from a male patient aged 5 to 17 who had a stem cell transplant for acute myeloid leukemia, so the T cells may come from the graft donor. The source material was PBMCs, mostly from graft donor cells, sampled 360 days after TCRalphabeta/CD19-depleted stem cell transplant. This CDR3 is CASSLTLWSRVRTSDHKNIQYF. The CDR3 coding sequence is TGTGCCAGCAGCTTAACGCTGTGGAGCAGGGTCAGGACTAGCGACCACAAAAACATTCAGTACTTC.